This entry lists 32 T cell receptor beta chains sequenced from one sample in a study of blood T cell repertoires in COVID-19. Clones were sequenced by immunoSEQ multiplex PCR, and TCRdb holds only the in-frame ones, with some missing. The data hold around 110,000 clones, with just over 90% observed a single time. Sequenced sample: peripheral blood. The receptors come from a human donor with active COVID-19. The donor label of this sample is uncertain.

This clone was counted once. The chain links TRBV9 to TRBJ2-7, with 9 bases fitting TRBD1. The CDR3 has 15 residues. Germline V gene data show CDR1 as SGDLS and CDR2 as YYNGEE. J was trimmed by 3 bases and V by 3 bases; bases with no gene match: 7. For the CDR3, the DNA is TGTGCCAGCAGCGAGGGACAGGGTCTTTACTACGAGCAGTACTTC. Translated, it gives CASSEGQGLYYEQYF.

V and J are TRBV19 and TRBJ2-5; 14 positions match TRBD2. The CDR3 spans 15 residues. V was pared by 5 bases and J by 4 bases, with 3 bases of the junction left unmatched. In germline, CDR1 is LNHDA, CDR2 SQIVND (reference sequence). The CDR3 sequence: CASSGGTSGGETQYF. In DNA form, the CDR3 reads TGTGCCAGTAGTGGAGGGACTAGCGGGGGAGAGACCCAGTACTTC.

The rearrangement links TRBV5-4 to TRBJ2-5, with 9 positions matching TRBD1. V was pared by 5 bases and J by 4 bases, with 9 bases of the junction left unmatched. The V gene's germline CDR1 is SGHNT and CDR2 YYREEE (reference sequence). This CDR3 is 15 amino acids long. CDR3 protein: CASSDRTGGRETQYF. For the CDR3, the DNA is TGTGCCAGCAGTGACCGTACAGGGGGCCGAGAGACCCAGTACTTC.

This clone was detected once. The CDR3 DNA reads TGTGCCAGCAGCCCAACCCAGGGGTTGCAAAGCGAGCAGTACTTC. Encoded protein: CASSPTQGLQSEQYF. The chain couples TRBV7-8 to TRBJ2-7, with TRBD1 as a possible D gene (6 bases). This CDR3 contains 15 residues. V lost 5 bases to trimming and J lost 6 bases, with 20 bases between them. Germline values: CDR1 SGHVS, CDR2 FQNEAQ.

The chain links TRBV4-3 to TRBJ2-5; maybe TRBD2 (5 bases). The germline V gene has CDR1 LGHNA and CDR2 YSLEER. This CDR3 has 15 amino acids. V lost 0 bases and J lost 7, with 15 bases in between. The CDR3 nucleotides are TGCGCCAGCAGCCAAGATAGAGCTAGCTCGGGGACCCAGTACTTC. Translating gives CASSQDRASSGTQYF.

This chain links TRBV7-2 with TRBJ2-7; 7 bases are shared with TRBD1. V shed 1 base and J 0 bases; nucleotides not matched to a gene: 3. CDR3 length: 15 amino acids. Germline CDR1 SGHTA, CDR2 FQGNSA. CDR3 nucleotide sequence: TGTGCCAGCAGCTTAGTGACAGGGAGCTCCTACGAGCAGTACTTC. Amino acid sequence: CASSLVTGSSYEQYF.

This sequence joins TRBV5-6 and TRBJ1-2; the match to TRBD1 covers 9 bases. The V segment lost 3 bases and the J segment 4 bases; nucleotides outside the gene matches: 4. CDR1 and CDR2 (germline): SGHDT, YYEEEE. The CDR3 contains 14 residues. Here the CDR3 reads CASSSGTGIYGYTF. The CDR3 DNA sequence: TGTGCCAGCAGCTCAGGGACAGGGATCTATGGCTACACCTTC.

This clone appeared a single time. The chain combines TRBV7-9 with TRBJ1-5, with D uncertain. This CDR3 is 13 amino acids long. Trimming cost V 1 base and J 5 bases, with 6 bases left between them. The germline V gene has CDR1 SEHNR and CDR2 FQNEAQ (reference sequence). CDR3 amino acids: CASSLGADQPQHF. As DNA, the CDR3 is TGTGCCAGCAGCTTAGGTGCGGATCAGCCCCAGCATTTT.

The V call is TRBV9, the J call TRBJ2-7; TRBD1 agrees at 7 bases. V lost 3 bases and J lost 4; bases outside the gene matches: 7. Per germline, CDR1 SGDLS and CDR2 YYNGEE. The CDR3 has 14 amino acids. The CDR3 region has the DNA TGTGCCAGCAGCGGCGGACAGGCGACATACGAGCAGTACTTC. Translating gives CASSGGQATYEQYF.

The chain is built from TRBV13 and TRBJ2-2, with a tentative D call TRBD1 (5 bases). V was trimmed by 2 bases and J by 0 bases, leaving 10 bases between them. Germline V lookup: CDR1 PRHDT, CDR2 FYEKMQ (reference sequence). This CDR3 comprises 16 residues. CDR3 in amino acids: CASSLRQTSNTGELFF. The CDR3 DNA follows: TGTGCCAGCAGCTTACGACAGACTTCGAACACCGGGGAGCTGTTTTTT.

The table lists this clone with a count of one. The chain links TRBV4-1 to TRBJ2-7, with 10 positions matching TRBD2. Germline values: CDR1 MGHRA, CDR2 YSYEKL. V lost 5 bases to trimming and J lost 4 bases; unmatched junction nucleotides: 11. The CDR3 totals 16 residues. Here the CDR3 reads CASSAPPSGGFYEQYF. CDR3 nucleotides: TGCGCCAGCAGCGCTCCCCCTAGCGGGGGATTTTACGAGCAGTACTTC.

The count of this clone is one. The rearrangement joins TRBV6-2 or TRBV6-3 to TRBJ2-2; perhaps TRBD1 as D (5 bases). CDR1 is MNHEY and CDR2 is SVGEGT in the germline V gene. V was cut by 0 bases and J by 9 bases, with 11 bases left in between. This CDR3 is 14 amino acids long. The CDR3 DNA reads TGTGCCAGCAGTTACTCGGCTGGGGCCAGGGAGCTGTTTTTT. Its translation is CASSYSAGARELFF.

J is TRBJ2-2 and V is TRBV4-3, with 11 positions matching TRBD2. The CDR3 totals 19 residues. With 1 base clipped from V and 3 bases from J, the junction kept 10 bases outside the gene matches. CDR1 is LGHNA, CDR2 YSLEER, per germline. The CDR3 loop reads CASSQASVRLAGYTGELFF. Written as DNA, the CDR3 is TGCGCCAGCAGCCAAGCAAGTGTTAGACTAGCGGGGTACACCGGGGAGCTGTTTTTT.

J is TRBJ1-2 and V is TRBV2; tentative D call: TRBD1 (6 bases). Trimming pared 2 bases from V and 4 bases from J, leaving 20 bases between. CDR3 length equals 17 residues. Germline assignment: CDR1 SNHLY and CDR2 FYNNEI. CDR3: CASSELPTGRLFYGYTF. CDR3 DNA sequence: TGTGCCAGCAGTGAATTGCCCACAGGGCGCCTTTTCTATGGCTACACCTTC.

The V and J genes are TRBV28 and TRBJ2-5; D might be TRBD1 (5 bases). Germline V gives CDR1 MDHEN, CDR2 SYDVKM. The V end lost 6 bases, the J end lost 4 bases, and 24 bases lay between the germline ends. This CDR3 has 17 amino acids. The DNA for the CDR3 is TGTGCCAGCAGCCCGCGATCACAGGACGACTTGTCAGAGACCCAGTACTTC. As protein: CASSPRSQDDLSETQYF.

This clone was observed a single time. The chain carries TRBV7-3 and TRBJ2-3; D is ambiguous. Trimming removed 5 bases at V and 1 base at J, with 16 bases between. CDR1 and CDR2 (germline): SGHTA, FQGTGA. The CDR3 is 16 residues long. This chain's CDR3 is CASSPTEQGGTDTQYF. DNA of the CDR3: TGTGCCAGCAGCCCGACGGAGCAAGGAGGCACAGATACGCAGTATTTT.

The CDR3 DNA is TGCGCCAGCAGCCAAGAGTCGCTAGCGGGGCGCACAGATACGCAGTATTTT. Its protein is CASSQESLAGRTDTQYF. The rearrangement uses TRBV4-3 and TRBJ2-3; 9 nucleotides line up with TRBD2. The CDR3 runs to 17 residues. The J segment lost 1 base and the V segment lost 0 bases, leaving 5 bases of the junction unmatched. Germline loops: CDR1 LGHNA, CDR2 YSLEER.

J is TRBJ2-7 and V is TRBV7-9, with D perhaps TRBD1 (7 bases). Germline V gene lookup returns CDR1 SEHNR and CDR2 FQNEAQ (reference sequence). The CDR3 is made up of 15 amino acids. V dropped 1 base and J dropped 3 bases, with 13 bases sitting between them. Here the CDR3 reads CASSLEAGQFYEQYF. DNA of the CDR3: TGTGCCAGCAGCTTAGAGGCGGGACAGTTCTACGAGCAGTACTTC.

This clone was seen a single time. The CDR3 nucleotides read TGCGCCAGCAGCAATCCAACCGGACAAGCGGGGGCCGCAGATACGCAGTATTTT. Translation gives CASSNPTGQAGAADTQYF. The chain joins TRBV4-1 to TRBJ2-3; TRBD2 matches 8 bases. With V trimmed by 5 bases and J by 4 bases, 17 bases remained unmatched. Germline loops: CDR1 MGHRA, CDR2 YSYEKL. The CDR3 covers 18 residues.

The chain combines TRBV5-4 with TRBJ2-1; 9 bases align to TRBD2. The ends lost 4 bases at V and 5 bases at J; junction bases unmatched: 10. This CDR3 has 16 residues. CDR1 SGHNT and CDR2 YYREEE come from the germline V gene (reference sequence). The CDR3 region is CASSPTSGYYNNEQFF. The CDR3 nucleotides are TGTGCCAGCAGCCCGACTAGCGGTTACTATAACAATGAGCAGTTCTTC.

The rearrangement joins TRBV19 to TRBJ2-7, with a possible D match to TRBD2 (5 bases). Germline CDR1 is LNHDA and CDR2 is SQIVND (reference sequence). CDR3 length equals 15 residues. V was pared by 3 bases and J by 1 base, with 13 bases between. The DNA of the CDR3 is TGTGCCAGTAGTATCGAGAGGGCCTATTCCTACGAGCAGTACTTC. Its protein is CASSIERAYSYEQYF.

This clone has only a few counts. The chain couples TRBV2 to TRBJ2-5; a weak D match, TRBD1 (6 bases). Trimming cost V 7 bases and J 0 bases, with 6 bases left between them. The length of the CDR3 is 12 residues. From germline, CDR1 is SNHLY and CDR2 FYNNEI. The CDR3 sequence is CASNRDQETQYF. CDR3 coding DNA: TGTGCCAGCAACAGGGACCAAGAGACCCAGTACTTC.

This chain joins TRBV19 and TRBJ1-4; no clear D gene. CDR3 length equals 15 residues. The germline V gene encodes CDR1 LNHDA and CDR2 SQIVND (reference sequence). V was clipped by 6 bases and J by 6 bases, with 17 bases between them. The CDR3 DNA reads as TGTGCCAGTAGCAAACTTACAGCAACCGATGAAAAACTGTTTTTT. This translates into CASSKLTATDEKLFF.

The chain has TRBV19 and TRBJ2-5; TRBD2 agrees at 11 bases. The ends lost 6 bases at V and 1 base at J; junction bases unmatched: 10. The CDR3 has 17 residues. Germline-derived CDR1 and CDR2 are LNHDA and SQIVND (reference sequence). The CDR3 sequence is CASSDATSGGIQETQYF. DNA of the CDR3: TGTGCCAGTAGCGATGCTACTAGCGGGGGAATCCAAGAGACCCAGTACTTC.

The chain employs TRBV19 and TRBJ2-1; 10 bases line up with TRBD1. CDR3 length equals 15 residues. Looked up from germline, CDR1 is LNHDA and CDR2 is SQIVND (reference sequence). With 5 bases clipped from V and 5 bases from J, the junction kept 6 bases outside the gene matches. The CDR3: CASSVAGTGDNEQFF. The CDR3 DNA follows: TGTGCCAGTAGTGTCGCCGGGACAGGGGACAATGAGCAGTTCTTC. Filled out from reference TRBV19 and TRBJ2-1, the complete variable domain reads DGGITQSPKYLFRKEGQNVTLSCEQNLNHDAMYWYRQDPGQGLRLIYYSQIVNDFQKGDIAEGYSVSREKKESFPLTVTSAQKNPTAFYLCASSVAGTGDNEQFFGPGTRLTVL.

This sequence joins TRBV10-3 and TRBJ2-2; D is undetermined. Trimming shortened V by 1 base and J by 3 bases, and 6 bases separated the two germline ends. The CDR3 has 14 amino acids. Germline lookup yields CDR1 ENHRY and CDR2 SYGVKD. CDR3 DNA sequence: TGTGCCATCAGTGAGTTCGAGTACACCGGGGAGCTGTTTTTT. Translated, it gives CAISEFEYTGELFF.

This chain links TRBV12-5 with TRBJ1-5; 7 bases are a match to TRBD1. Trimming removed 0 bases from V and 3 bases from J; junction bases left unmatched: 5. Germline CDR1 reads LGHNT; CDR2 reads FRNRAP. The CDR3 has 16 residues. The CDR3 region has the DNA TGTGCTAGTGGTTTGGTACTGGACAGGTTCAATCAGCCCCAGCATTTT. Translated, it gives CASGLVLDRFNQPQHF.

The rearrangement uses TRBV12-5 and TRBJ1-3; possible D gene TRBD1, 6 bases. The germline CDR1 and CDR2 sequences are LGHNT and FRNRAP. This CDR3 comprises 15 residues. Trimming pared 6 bases from V and 4 bases from J, leaving 16 bases between. CDR3 nucleotide sequence: TGTGCTAGTGGCGAACAGGGTCTCTCCGGAAACACCATATATTTT. It yields the protein CASGEQGLSGNTIYF.

The V gene is TRBV7-9, the J gene TRBJ1-1; tentative D call: TRBD1 (6 bases). CDR1 is SEHNR, CDR2 FQNEAQ, per germline (reference sequence). The CDR3 totals 18 residues. Trimming cost V 0 bases and J 4 bases, with 21 bases left between them. The CDR3 reads CASSLAALGGRLGTEAFF. Here the CDR3 DNA reads TGTGCCAGCAGCTTAGCGGCCCTTGGGGGCCGCCTGGGCACTGAAGCTTTCTTT. Complete variable domain (other parts from reference TRBV7-9 and TRBJ1-1): DTGVSQNPRHKITKRGQNVTFRCDPISEHNRLYWYRQTLGQGPEFLTYFQNEAQLEKSRLLSDRFSAERPKGSFSTLEIQRTEQGDSAMYLCASSLAALGGRLGTEAFFGQGTRLTVV.

The chain couples TRBV6-5 to TRBJ2-7; 9 bases agree with TRBD2. Germline V gives CDR1 MNHEY, CDR2 SVGAGI. Trimming removed 5 bases from V and 9 bases from J; junction bases left unmatched: 8. The CDR3 runs 13 residues. Here the CDR3 DNA reads TGTGCCAGCAGTCGGCGACTAGCGGAGACGCAGTACTTC. Protein product: CASSRRLAETQYF.

The CDR3 protein is CASSQGQGAFF. The CDR3, as DNA: TGTGCCAGCTCACAAGGACAGGGGGCTTTCTTC. J is TRBJ2-1 and V is TRBV18; 11 nucleotides agree with TRBD1. Trimming cost V 4 bases and J 16 bases; bases outside gene matches: 3. This CDR3 comprises 11 residues. CDR1 is KGHSH and CDR2 is LQKENI in the germline V gene.

The chain combines TRBV28 with TRBJ2-1; a possible D gene is TRBD2 (5 bases). The V and J ends lost 7 bases and 3 bases respectively, with 13 bases between them. CDR1 MDHEN and CDR2 SYDVKM come from the germline V gene. CDR3 length equals 14 residues. CDR3 DNA sequence: TGTGCCAGCACCTCTTTAACTAGCTACAATGAGCAGTTCTTC. Translation: CASTSLTSYNEQFF.